Presented here are 13 T cell receptor beta chains from one specimen sequenced in a study of blood T cell repertoires in COVID-19. This table comes from immunoSEQ multiplex PCR, and its TCRdb copy is limited to in-frame clones, with some not included. The sample has about 230,000 clones; around 84% are singletons. What was sequenced was peripheral blood. The receptors were gathered from a middle-aged woman who had recovered from COVID-19.

The genes are TRBV5-6 and TRBJ1-2; 7 nucleotides agree with TRBD1. In germline, CDR1 is SGHDT, CDR2 YYEEEE. V was clipped by 2 bases and J by 4 bases; unmatched bases: 11. The CDR3 length is 16 residues. The CDR3 DNA reads TGTGCCAGCAGCTTCGGACAGGACATCGCCGTCTATGGCTACACCTTC. It is translated as CASSFGQDIAVYGYTF.

This clone was detected once. The V and J genes are TRBV7-9 and TRBJ1-2; the D is unclear. Trimming removed 2 bases at V and 0 bases at J, with 7 bases between. The germline CDR1 and CDR2 sequences are SEHNR and FQNEAQ (reference sequence). This CDR3 is built from 14 residues. CDR3 DNA: TGTGCCAGCAGCTTAATAATGTCTAACTATGGCTACACCTTC. Translated: CASSLIMSNYGYTF.

The chain uses TRBV7-8 and TRBJ2-2, with a possible D match to TRBD2 (5 bases). Germline assignment: CDR1 SGHVS and CDR2 FQNEAQ. Trimming left V 7 bases short and J 2 bases short, with 14 bases between. The CDR3 is made up of 15 amino acids. CDR3 sequence reads: CASNMRRLNTGELFF. As DNA, the CDR3 is TGTGCCAGCAATATGAGACGACTAAACACCGGGGAGCTGTTTTTT.

The J gene is TRBJ2-2, the V gene TRBV6-1, with 10 bases fitting TRBD2. The J segment lost 2 bases and the V segment lost 4 bases, leaving 7 bases of the junction unmatched. The CDR3 loop spans 17 amino acids. CDR1 and CDR2 from the germline V gene are MNHNS and SASEGT. The CDR3 region is CASSGASGGGNTGELFF. CDR3 nucleotide sequence: TGTGCCAGCAGTGGCGCTAGCGGGGGCGGAAACACCGGGGAGCTGTTTTTT.

The J gene is TRBJ2-2, the V gene TRBV25-1; no clear D gene. Germline V gene sequence: CDR1 MGHDK, CDR2 SYGVNS. V shed 8 bases and J shed 7 bases, with 14 bases lying between them. CDR3 length: 13 amino acids. The CDR3 loop is CASVALLGGELFF. The CDR3 region has the DNA TGTGCCAGCGTAGCTCTTTTGGGCGGGGAGCTGTTTTTT.

CDR3 region: CSASLVPGEQYF. CDR3 DNA sequence: TGCAGTGCTAGTCTTGTCCCGGGCGAGCAGTACTTC. The chain uses TRBV20-1 and TRBJ2-7; unclear D gene. Germline V gene sequence: CDR1 DFQATT, CDR2 SNEGSKA (reference sequence). Trimming shortened V by 3 bases and J by 6 bases, and 12 bases separated the two germline ends. This CDR3 has 12 amino acids.

The chain recombines TRBV19 with TRBJ2-6; D unresolved. From germline, CDR1 is LNHDA and CDR2 SQIVND (reference sequence). V gave up 8 bases and J gave up 1 base, with 6 bases separating them. There are 13 residues in the CDR3. The CDR3 DNA reads as TGTGCCAGTTCGAGTTCTGGGGCCAACGTCCTGACTTTC. Protein product: CASSSSGANVLTF.

This clone showed up just a few times. This chain uses TRBV6-5 with TRBJ2-1; 8 bases are a match to TRBD1. V dropped 2 bases and J dropped 9; count of bases not matched to a gene: 9. This CDR3 contains 15 residues. The germline CDR1 and CDR2 sequences are MNHEY and SVGAGI. DNA of the CDR3: TGTGCCAGCAGTTACGTCTCAGGGGGCGTGAGTGAGCAGTTCTTC. It yields the protein CASSYVSGGVSEQFF.

This chain connects TRBV4-3 to TRBJ1-6; no clear D. V lost 0 bases to trimming and J lost 6 bases, with 12 bases between them. The CDR3 is 16 residues long. Looked up from germline, CDR1 is LGHNA and CDR2 is YSLEER. The CDR3 bases are TGCGCCAGCAGCCAAGATTTTGAGGGTTCTAATTCACCCCTCCACTTT. It yields the protein CASSQDFEGSNSPLHF.

This chain uses TRBV7-9 with TRBJ2-1; 11 positions agree with TRBD1. After removal of 4 bases from V and 9 bases from J, the junction contained 17 bases not matched to a gene. This CDR3 is 18 amino acids long. Germline V gene lookup returns CDR1 SEHNR and CDR2 FQNEAQ (reference sequence). CDR3 in amino acids: CASSSRRLDRGQLAEQFF. The CDR3 region has the DNA TGTGCCAGCAGCTCGCGCCGTTTGGACAGGGGGCAGTTGGCTGAGCAGTTCTTC.

The chain links TRBV5-1 to TRBJ2-3; TRBD2 aligns across 9 bases. Trimming cost V 0 bases and J 4 bases; bases outside gene matches: 6. CDR3 length equals 16 residues. CDR1 is SGHRS and CDR2 is YFSETQ in the germline V gene. Written as DNA, the CDR3 is TGCGCCAGCAGCTTGGGACTAGCGGAAACTTCAGATACGCAGTATTTT. It yields the protein CASSLGLAETSDTQYF.

The rearrangement joins TRBV7-8 to TRBJ1-1; 12 bases agree with TRBD1. CDR1 SGHVS and CDR2 FQNEAQ come from the germline V gene. This CDR3 has 19 amino acids. The junction had 11 bases not matched to a gene; V was cut back by 1 base and J by 2 bases. As DNA, the CDR3 is TGTGCCAGCAGCTTAGGTCTGAGGGGGACAGGGGGCACAAACACTGAAGCTTTCTTT. Translating it yields CASSLGLRGTGGTNTEAFF.

This clone has a single count. The chain has TRBV7-2 and TRBJ2-2; 9 bases map to TRBD2. With V trimmed by 5 bases and J by 5 bases, 6 bases remained unmatched. The CDR3 contains 15 residues. CDR1 is SGHTA and CDR2 is FQGNSA in the germline V gene. CDR3 DNA: TGTGCCAGCAGCCAGCTGAGCGGGGGGACCGGGGAGCTGTTTTTT. Amino acid sequence: CASSQLSGGTGELFF.